This entry describes one T cell receptor (beta chain). The antigen remains unidentified. The data were obtained in a study of shared clonotypes between healthy human individuals. At the level of the study: Participating donors consisted of a couple of women and a few men aged 18 to 49.

The germline gives CDR1 LGHNT, CDR2 FRNRAP. V lost 1 base and J lost 3, with 10 bases in between. The CDR3 runs 15 residues. The unsorted samples had 100 million or so PBMCs used for genomic DNA. The authors ran the assay at deep level. Clones were sequenced by immunoSEQ multiplex PCR, and TCRdb holds only the in-frame ones, with some missing. Of about half a million clones in the sample, more than 65% were seen once. Study-level results: Sampling was confined to blood; repertoires within tissues likely differ.

The chain uses TRBV12-5 and TRBJ1-5; TRBD1 is a possible D gene (5 bases). This TCR derives from a woman between 35 and 50 years old in good health. Some clones in this sample may be carry-over from other donors' samples. Sequenced material: PBMCs. DNA of the CDR3: TGTGCTAGTGGTTTGGGAGGGGCTTCCAATCAGCCCCAGCATTTT. This translates into CASGLGGASNQPQHF.